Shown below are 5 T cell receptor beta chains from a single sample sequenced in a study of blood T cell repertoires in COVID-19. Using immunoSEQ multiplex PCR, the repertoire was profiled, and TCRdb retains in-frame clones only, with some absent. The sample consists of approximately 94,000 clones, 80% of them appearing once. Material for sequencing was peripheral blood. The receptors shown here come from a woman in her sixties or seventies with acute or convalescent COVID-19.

The CDR3 is CASSLDRGGEKLFF. The CDR3 DNA is TGTGCCAGCAGCTTGGACAGGGGGGGTGAAAAACTGTTTTTT. This sequence joins TRBV5-8 and TRBJ1-4, with 8 positions matching TRBD1. Germline loops: CDR1 SGHTS, CDR2 YDEGEE. The CDR3 covers 14 residues. The J segment lost 7 bases and the V segment lost 0 bases, leaving 2 bases of the junction unmatched.

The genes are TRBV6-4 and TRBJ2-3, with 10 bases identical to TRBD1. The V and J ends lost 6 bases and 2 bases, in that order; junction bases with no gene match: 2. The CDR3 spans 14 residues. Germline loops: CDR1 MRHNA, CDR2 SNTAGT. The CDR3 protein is CASRGTGATDTQYF. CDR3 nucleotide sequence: TGTGCCAGCAGAGGGACAGGGGCCACAGATACGCAGTATTTT.

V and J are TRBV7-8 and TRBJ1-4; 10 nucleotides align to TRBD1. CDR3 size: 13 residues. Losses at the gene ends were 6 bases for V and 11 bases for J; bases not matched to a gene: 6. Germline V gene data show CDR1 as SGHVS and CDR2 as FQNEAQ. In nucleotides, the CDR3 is TGTGCCAGCAGGGACAGGGGGACCGGGAAACTGTTTTTT. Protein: CASRDRGTGKLFF.

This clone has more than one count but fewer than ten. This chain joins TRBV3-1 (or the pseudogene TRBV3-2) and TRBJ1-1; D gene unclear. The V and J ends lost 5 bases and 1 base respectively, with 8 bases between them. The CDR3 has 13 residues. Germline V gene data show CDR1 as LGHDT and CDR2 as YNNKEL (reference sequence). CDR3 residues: CASSSYSNTEAFF. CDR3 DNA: TGTGCCAGCAGCTCCTACTCGAACACTGAAGCTTTCTTT.

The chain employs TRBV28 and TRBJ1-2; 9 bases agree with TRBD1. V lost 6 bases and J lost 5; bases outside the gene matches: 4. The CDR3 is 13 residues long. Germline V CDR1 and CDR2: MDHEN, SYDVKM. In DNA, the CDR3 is TGTGCCAGCAGGCCGGGACAGGGTTATGGCTACACCTTC. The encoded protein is CASRPGQGYGYTF.